This record looks at one TCR beta chain sequence and its context. The antigen is not known. The data were produced by immunoSEQ multiplex PCR, yet TCRdb's version contains in-frame clones alone and is incomplete. The repertoire holds about 990,000 clones, with more than 75% as singletons. The data are from a study of shared clonotypes between healthy human individuals. Study-wide points: Clonotype sharing among donors, it was expected, would be affected by sequencing depth. The represented genetic and exposure-history diversity was limited by the small number of donors. With a handful of donors compared, 4% to 5.5% of naive CD4 clonotypes were shared. Compared with memory subsets, naive subsets generally had larger estimated richness.

The CDR3 sequence is 17 residues long. The sequence came from a man in his late teens or twenties in good health. Some clones in this sample may be carry-over from other donors' samples. The specimen was memory CD4+ T cells from PBMCs. Subset: CD45RA-negative fraction. The chain recombines TRBV12-2 with TRBJ1-5; TRBD1, the table's D call, was not compared with the DNA. TRBV12-2 is a pseudogene segment. The CDR3, as DNA: TGTGCAAGTCGCTTAGCGCCAGCAGGTTATAGCAATCAGCCCCAGCATTTT. Translated, it gives CASRLAPAGYSNQPQHF.